A selection of T cell receptor beta chains follows, all from one sample in a study of beta chain features in type 1 diabetes. Measured with immunoSEQ multiplex PCR; TCRdb has only the in-frame clones, and not every one. The sample contains over 650,000 clones, around an eighth of which appear only once. Sequenced sample: naive CD4+ T cells from blood. These TCRs come from a man younger than 35 with type 1 diabetes. CDR3s include the opening cysteine and the closing phenylalanine or tryptophan. The D gene is left open where the match is weak. Clone size is stated in some rows and not others, as once, few, many or a class when expanded.

V gene: TRBV5-4; D gene: TRBD1; clone size: few; J gene: TRBJ2-7; CDR3 DNA: TGTGCCAGCAGCTTGTTGGGACAGGGGATTTCCTACGAGCAGTACTTC; CDR3 protein: CASSLLGQGISYEQYF
V gene: TRBV9; D gene: .; clone size: .; J gene: TRBJ2-2; CDR3 DNA: TGTGCCAGCAGCGTAGCCAGCCTAGTGAGTTTGGCCGGGGAGCTGTTTTTT; CDR3 protein: CASSVASLVSLAGELFF
V gene: TRBV11-2; D gene: .; clone size: .; J gene: TRBJ2-3; CDR3 DNA: TGTGCCAGCAGCTTAGCCCTTTTCCTCGGCACAGATACGCAGTATTTT; CDR3 protein: CASSLALFLGTDTQYF
V gene: TRBV2; D gene: TRBD2; clone size: few; J gene: TRBJ2-4; CDR3 DNA: TGTGCCATAGGAACCGGGGGGAGAAACATTCAGTACTTC; CDR3 protein: CAIGTGGRNIQYF
V gene: TRBV6-5; D gene: .; clone size: .; J gene: TRBJ1-1; CDR3 DNA: TGTGCCAGCAGTTATGACTGGTCGAACACTGAAGCTTTCTTT; CDR3 protein: CASSYDWSNTEAFF
V gene: TRBV18; D gene: TRBD1; clone size: few; J gene: TRBJ2-7; CDR3 DNA: TGTGCCAGCTCACCACCGGCAGGGGGATCCTACGAGCAGTACTTC; CDR3 protein: CASSPPAGGSYEQYF
V gene: TRBV29-1; D gene: TRBD2; clone size: .; J gene: TRBJ2-7; CDR3 DNA: TGCAGCGCAAAACTAGCGGGAGCCTACGAGCAGTACTTC; CDR3 protein: CSAKLAGAYEQYF
V gene: TRBV9; D gene: TRBD2; clone size: few; J gene: TRBJ2-3; CDR3 DNA: TGTGCCAGCAGCACCCGGGACTATCGCACAGATACGCAGTATTTT; CDR3 protein: CASSTRDYRTDTQYF
V gene: TRBV5-1; D gene: .; clone size: .; J gene: TRBJ2-5; CDR3 DNA: TGCGCCAGCAAGGGGGAGGAGACCCAGTACTTC; CDR3 protein: CASKGEETQYF
V gene: TRBV19; D gene: .; clone size: .; J gene: TRBJ2-1; CDR3 DNA: TGTGCCAGTAGTCCCCAAGCCCCTGAGCAGTTCTTC; CDR3 protein: CASSPQAPEQFF
V gene: TRBV7-3; D gene: .; clone size: few; J gene: TRBJ2-1; CDR3 DNA: TGTGCCAGCAGCCCCGAGGGGGGGAACAATGAGCAGTTCTTC; CDR3 protein: CASSPEGGNNEQFF
V gene: TRBV5-6; D gene: TRBD1; clone size: .; J gene: TRBJ2-2; CDR3 DNA: TGTGCCAGCAGCTTGACAGGGGATGGCGGGGAGCTGTTTTTT; CDR3 protein: CASSLTGDGGELFF
V gene: TRBV5-1; D gene: TRBD2; clone size: few; J gene: TRBJ2-1; CDR3 DNA: TGCGCCAGCAGCTGGAGGACTAGCGGGGACAATGAGCAGTTCTTC; CDR3 protein: CASSWRTSGDNEQFF
V gene: TRBV7-2; D gene: TRBD1; clone size: few; J gene: TRBJ1-2; CDR3 DNA: TGTGCCAGCAGCTCGTCCCGGGACAGGGGGCACGGCTACACCTTC; CDR3 protein: CASSSSRDRGHGYTF
V gene: TRBV29-1; D gene: .; clone size: few; J gene: TRBJ1-1; CDR3 DNA: TGCAGCGTTGGTGGCGGGAACACTGAAGCTTTCTTT; CDR3 protein: CSVGGGNTEAFF
V gene: TRBV30; D gene: .; clone size: .; J gene: TRBJ2-6; CDR3 DNA: TGTGCCTGGACCTTAGTGCAGTATCGTGGGGCCAACGTCCTGACTTTC; CDR3 protein: CAWTLVQYRGANVLTF
V gene: TRBV14; D gene: TRBD1; clone size: few; J gene: TRBJ1-1; CDR3 DNA: TGTGCCAGCATAAACAATACCCGGGACAGGAACACTGAAGCTTTCTTT; CDR3 protein: CASINNTRDRNTEAFF
V gene: TRBV30; D gene: .; clone size: few; J gene: TRBJ2-5; CDR3 DNA: TGTGCCTGGAGTGTAATGGTAGAGACCCAGTACTTC; CDR3 protein: CAWSVMVETQYF
V gene: TRBV4-2; D gene: TRBD2; clone size: .; J gene: TRBJ2-1; CDR3 DNA: TGTGCCAGCAGCCCTGGACTAGAGGCTTACAATGAGCAGTTCTTC; CDR3 protein: CASSPGLEAYNEQFF
V gene: TRBV7-2; D gene: .; clone size: few; J gene: TRBJ1-4; CDR3 DNA: TGTGCCAGCAGCTTCGGACCGCGCGGTGAAAAACTGTTTTTT; CDR3 protein: CASSFGPRGEKLFF
V gene: TRBV29-1; D gene: .; clone size: few; J gene: TRBJ1-4; CDR3 DNA: TGCAGCGCGGGTGGTCAGGGTAATGAAAAACTGTTTTTT; CDR3 protein: CSAGGQGNEKLFF
V gene: TRBV6-5; D gene: .; clone size: few; J gene: TRBJ1-2; CDR3 DNA: TGTGCCAGCAGTTACTCGAAGTTGTATGGCTACACCTTC; CDR3 protein: CASSYSKLYGYTF
V gene: TRBV7-2; D gene: TRBD1; clone size: .; J gene: TRBJ1-5; CDR3 DNA: TGTGCCAGCAGCCGATCCCGGGACAGGGGGAATCAGCCCCAGCATTTT; CDR3 protein: CASSRSRDRGNQPQHF
V gene: TRBV5-1; D gene: .; clone size: .; J gene: TRBJ2-3; CDR3 DNA: TGCGCCAGCAGCTCCAGGGTGAACCCTAGCACAGATACGCAGTATTTT; CDR3 protein: CASSSRVNPSTDTQYF
V gene: TRBV9; D gene: .; clone size: .; J gene: TRBJ1-4; CDR3 DNA: TGTGCCAGCAGCGTCGGGACGTACAATGAAAAACTGTTTTTT; CDR3 protein: CASSVGTYNEKLFF
V gene: TRBV28; D gene: TRBD1; clone size: .; J gene: TRBJ2-3; CDR3 DNA: TGTGCCAGCGGGGACAGACCCACAGATACGCAGTATTTT; CDR3 protein: CASGDRPTDTQYF